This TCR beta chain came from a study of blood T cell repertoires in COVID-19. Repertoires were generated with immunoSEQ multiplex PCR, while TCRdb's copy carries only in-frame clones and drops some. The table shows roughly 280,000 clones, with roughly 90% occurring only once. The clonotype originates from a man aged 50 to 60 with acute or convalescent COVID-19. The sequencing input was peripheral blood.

The CDR3 region is CASSLGTSGGPHNFYEQYF. CDR3 sequence (DNA): TGTGCCAGCAGCTTAGGGACTAGCGGGGGACCTCACAACTTCTACGAGCAGTACTTC. V gene TRBV7-6 combines with J gene TRBJ2-7, with 13 bases aligning to TRBD2. The J segment lost 3 bases and the V segment lost 1 base, leaving 12 bases of the junction unmatched. This CDR3 is built from 19 residues. Germline V gene data show CDR1 as SGHVS and CDR2 as FNYEAQ.